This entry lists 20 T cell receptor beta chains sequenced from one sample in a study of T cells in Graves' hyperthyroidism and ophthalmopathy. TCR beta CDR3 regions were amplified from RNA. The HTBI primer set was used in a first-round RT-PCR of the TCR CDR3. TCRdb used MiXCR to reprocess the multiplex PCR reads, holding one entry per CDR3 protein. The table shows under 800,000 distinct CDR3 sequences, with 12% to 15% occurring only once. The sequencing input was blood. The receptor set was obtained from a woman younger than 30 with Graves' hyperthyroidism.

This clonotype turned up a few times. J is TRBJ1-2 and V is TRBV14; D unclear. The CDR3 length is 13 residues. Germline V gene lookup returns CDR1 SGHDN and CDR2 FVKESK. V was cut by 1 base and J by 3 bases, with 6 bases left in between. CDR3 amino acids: CASSQGLDYGYTF. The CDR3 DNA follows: TGTGCCAGCAGCCAAGGATTAGACTATGGCTACACCTTC.

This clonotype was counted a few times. The CDR3 loop reads CSAREGWWDRAAYEQYF. CDR3 coding DNA: TGCAGTGCTAGAGAGGGGTGGTGGGACAGGGCTGCCTACGAGCAGTACTTC. The chain recombines TRBV20-1 with TRBJ2-7; 9 bases are shared with TRBD1. The trim removed 0 bases at V and 2 bases at J, leaving 11 bases unmatched. Germline V gene data show CDR1 as DFQATT and CDR2 as SNEGSKA (reference sequence). CDR3 length equals 17 residues.

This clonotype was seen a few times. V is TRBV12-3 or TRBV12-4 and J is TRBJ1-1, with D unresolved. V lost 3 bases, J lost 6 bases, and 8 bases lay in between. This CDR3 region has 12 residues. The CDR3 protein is CASSFQAAEAFF. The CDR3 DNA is TGTGCCAGCAGTTTCCAAGCGGCTGAAGCTTTCTTT.

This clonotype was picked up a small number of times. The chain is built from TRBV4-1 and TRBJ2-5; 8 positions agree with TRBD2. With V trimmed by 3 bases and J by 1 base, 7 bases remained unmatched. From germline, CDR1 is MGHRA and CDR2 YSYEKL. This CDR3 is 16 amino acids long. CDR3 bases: TGCGCCAGCAGCCATTCGGGGGGGGCCCGCCAAGAGACCCAGTACTTC. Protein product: CASSHSGGARQETQYF.

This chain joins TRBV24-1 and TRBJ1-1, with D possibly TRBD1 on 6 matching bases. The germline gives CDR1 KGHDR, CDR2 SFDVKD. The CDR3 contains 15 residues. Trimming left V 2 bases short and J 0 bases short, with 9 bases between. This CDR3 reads CATSDSTGLNTEAFF. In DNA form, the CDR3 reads TGTGCCACCAGTGATTCTACAGGGTTGAACACTGAAGCTTTCTTT.

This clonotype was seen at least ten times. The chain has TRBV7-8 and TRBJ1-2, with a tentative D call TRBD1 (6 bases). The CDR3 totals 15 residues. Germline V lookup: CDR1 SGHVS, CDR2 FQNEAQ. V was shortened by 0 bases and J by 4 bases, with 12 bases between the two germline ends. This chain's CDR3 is CASSLARQAGYGYTF. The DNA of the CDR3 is TGTGCCAGCAGCTTAGCGCGACAGGCCGGCTATGGCTACACCTTC. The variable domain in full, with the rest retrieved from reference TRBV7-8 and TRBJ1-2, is GAGVSQSPRYKVAKRGQDVALRCDPISGHVSLFWYQQALGQGPEFLTYFQNEAQLDKSGLPSDRFFAERPEGSVSTLKIQRTQQEDSAVYLCASSLARQAGYGYTFGSGTRLTVV.

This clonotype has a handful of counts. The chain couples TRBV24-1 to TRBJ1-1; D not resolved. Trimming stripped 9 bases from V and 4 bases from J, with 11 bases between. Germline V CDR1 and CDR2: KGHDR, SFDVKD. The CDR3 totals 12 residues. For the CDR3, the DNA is TGTGCCACCCGCCCTCTTCTCACTGAAGCTTTCTTT. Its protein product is CATRPLLTEAFF.

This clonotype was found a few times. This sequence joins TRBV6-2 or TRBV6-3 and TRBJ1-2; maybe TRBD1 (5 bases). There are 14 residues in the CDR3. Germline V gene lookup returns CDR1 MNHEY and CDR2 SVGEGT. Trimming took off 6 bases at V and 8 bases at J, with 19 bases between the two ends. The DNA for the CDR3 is TGTGCCAGCAGAGAATCCGGGACCGTGCGAGGCTACACCTTC. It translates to CASRESGTVRGYTF.

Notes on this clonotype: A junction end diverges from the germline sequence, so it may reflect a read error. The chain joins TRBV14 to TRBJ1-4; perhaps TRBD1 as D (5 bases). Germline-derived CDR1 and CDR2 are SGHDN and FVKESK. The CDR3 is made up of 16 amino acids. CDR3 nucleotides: TGTACCAGCAGCCAAGATTATCCGGGGCCAAGGGAAAAACTGTTTTTT. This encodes CTSSQDYPGPREKLFF.

CDR3 DNA: TGTGCCATCAGTGATCGAGGGACCTATGGCTACACCTTC. Its protein is CAISDRGTYGYTF. The rearrangement uses TRBV10-3 and TRBJ1-2, with a possible D match to TRBD1 (5 bases). Trimming left V 3 bases short and J 4 bases short, with 9 bases between. The CDR3 has 13 residues. Germline V gene data show CDR1 as ENHRY and CDR2 as SYGVKD.

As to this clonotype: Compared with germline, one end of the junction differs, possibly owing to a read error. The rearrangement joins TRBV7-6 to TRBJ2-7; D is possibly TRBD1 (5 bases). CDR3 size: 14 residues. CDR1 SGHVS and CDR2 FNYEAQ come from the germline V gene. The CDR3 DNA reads TGTGCCAGCAGCTTATCAGGGAAACTCTACAAGCAGTACTTC. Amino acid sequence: CASSLSGKLYKQYF. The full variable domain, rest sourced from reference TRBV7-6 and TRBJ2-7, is GAGVSQSPRYKVTKRGQDVALRCDPISGHVSLYWYRQALGQGPEFLTYFNYEAQQDKSGLPNDRFSAERPEGSISTLTIQRTEQRDSAMYRCASSLSGKLYKQYFGPGTRLTVT.

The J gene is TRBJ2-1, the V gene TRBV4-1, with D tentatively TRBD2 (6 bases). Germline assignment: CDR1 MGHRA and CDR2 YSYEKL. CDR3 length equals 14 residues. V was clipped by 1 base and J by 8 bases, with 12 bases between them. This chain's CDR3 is CASSQVGPGDEQFF. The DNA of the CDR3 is TGCGCCAGCAGCCAAGTGGGCCCGGGGGATGAGCAGTTCTTC.

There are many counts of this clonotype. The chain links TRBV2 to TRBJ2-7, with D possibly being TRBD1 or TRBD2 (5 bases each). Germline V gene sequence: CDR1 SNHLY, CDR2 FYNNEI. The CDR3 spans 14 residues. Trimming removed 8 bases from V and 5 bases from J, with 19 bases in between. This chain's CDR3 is CASWKDIIGDEQYF. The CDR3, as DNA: TGTGCCAGCTGGAAGGACATAATCGGGGACGAGCAGTACTTC.

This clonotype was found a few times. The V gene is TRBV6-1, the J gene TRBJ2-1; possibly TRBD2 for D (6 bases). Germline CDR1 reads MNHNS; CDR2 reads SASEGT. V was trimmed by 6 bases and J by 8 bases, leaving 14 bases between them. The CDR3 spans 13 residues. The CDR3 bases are TGTGCCAGCAGCCACCGGGAGATCGATGAGCAGTTCTTC. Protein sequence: CASSHREIDEQFF.

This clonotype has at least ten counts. CDR3 in DNA: TGTGCCAGCAGTTACCCGGACGGCGTGGGAGATACGCAGTATTTT. Encoded protein: CASSYPDGVGDTQYF. The V and J genes are TRBV6-5 and TRBJ2-3; no clear D gene. This CDR3 region has 15 residues. CDR1 MNHEY and CDR2 SVGAGI come from the germline V gene. Trimming cost V 2 bases and J 5 bases, with 14 bases left between them.

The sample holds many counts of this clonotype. The CDR3 DNA reads as TGTGCCAGCTCAGTACAACAGGGAGTTAACACCGGGGAGCTGTTTTTT. Its protein product is CASSVQQGVNTGELFF. The V and J genes are TRBV18 and TRBJ2-2, with a possible D match to TRBD1 (6 bases). The V and J ends lost 5 bases and 2 bases respectively, with 15 bases between them. Germline CDR1 is KGHSH and CDR2 is LQKENI. This CDR3 has 16 amino acids.

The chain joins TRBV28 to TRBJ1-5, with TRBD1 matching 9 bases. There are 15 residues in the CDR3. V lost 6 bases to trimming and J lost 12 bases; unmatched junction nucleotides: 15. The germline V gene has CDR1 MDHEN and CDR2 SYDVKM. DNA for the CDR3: TGTGCCAGCAGCCTATCTACAGGGGGCCTTAGGTTCCAGCATTTT. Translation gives CASSLSTGGLRFQHF.

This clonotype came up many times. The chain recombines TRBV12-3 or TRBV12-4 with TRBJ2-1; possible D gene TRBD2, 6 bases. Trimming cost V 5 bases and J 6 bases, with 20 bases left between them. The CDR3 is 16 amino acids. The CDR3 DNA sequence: TGTGCCAGCAGTCAAAACCCGGGGGTCGATAGCAATGAGCAGTTCTTC. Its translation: CASSQNPGVDSNEQFF.

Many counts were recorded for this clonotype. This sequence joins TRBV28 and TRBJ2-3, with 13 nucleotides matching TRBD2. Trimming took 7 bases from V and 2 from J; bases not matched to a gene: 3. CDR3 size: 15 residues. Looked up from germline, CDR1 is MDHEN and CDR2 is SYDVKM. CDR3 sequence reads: CASTTSGRYTDTQYF. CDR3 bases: TGTGCCAGCACGACTAGCGGGAGGTACACAGATACGCAGTATTTT.

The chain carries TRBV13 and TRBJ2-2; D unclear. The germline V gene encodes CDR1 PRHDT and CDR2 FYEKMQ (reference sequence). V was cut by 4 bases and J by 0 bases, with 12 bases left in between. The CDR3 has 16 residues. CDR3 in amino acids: CASSSIDIANTGELFF. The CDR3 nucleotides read TGTGCCAGCAGCTCGATAGACATCGCGAACACCGGGGAGCTGTTTTTT.